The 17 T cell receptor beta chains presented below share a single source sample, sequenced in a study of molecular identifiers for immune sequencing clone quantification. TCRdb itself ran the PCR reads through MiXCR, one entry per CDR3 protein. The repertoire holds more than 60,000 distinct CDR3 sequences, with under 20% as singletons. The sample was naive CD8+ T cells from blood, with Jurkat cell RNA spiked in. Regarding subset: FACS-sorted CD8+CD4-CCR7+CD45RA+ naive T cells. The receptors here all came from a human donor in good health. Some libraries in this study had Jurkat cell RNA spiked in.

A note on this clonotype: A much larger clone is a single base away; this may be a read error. The CDR3 is CTSSQVGGDQYEQYF. The CDR3, as DNA: TGCACCAGCAGCCAAGTGGGCGGGGACCAATACGAGCAGTACTTC. The chain links TRBV4-1 to TRBJ2-7, with a possible D match to TRBD2 (6 bases). CDR3 size: 15 residues. The germline V gene has CDR1 MGHRA and CDR2 YSYEKL.

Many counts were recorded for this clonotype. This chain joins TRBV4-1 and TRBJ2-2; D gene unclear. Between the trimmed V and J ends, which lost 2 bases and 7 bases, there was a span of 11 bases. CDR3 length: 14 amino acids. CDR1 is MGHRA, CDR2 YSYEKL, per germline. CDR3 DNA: TGCGCCAGCAGCCAAAGTCCATCTAGCGGGGAGCTGTTTTTT. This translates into CASSQSPSSGELFF.

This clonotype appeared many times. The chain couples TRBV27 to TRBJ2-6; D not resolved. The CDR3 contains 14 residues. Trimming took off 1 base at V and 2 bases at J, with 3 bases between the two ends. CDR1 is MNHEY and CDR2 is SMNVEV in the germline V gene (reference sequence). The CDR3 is CASSLWAGANVLTF. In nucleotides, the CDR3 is TGTGCCAGCAGTTTATGGGCTGGGGCCAACGTCCTGACTTTC. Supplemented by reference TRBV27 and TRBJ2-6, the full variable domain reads EAQVTQNPRYLITVTGKKLTVTCSQNMNHEYMSWYRQDPGLGLRQIYYSMNVEVTDKGDVPEGYKVSRKEKRNFPLILESPSPNQTSLYFCASSLWAGANVLTFGAGSRLTVL.

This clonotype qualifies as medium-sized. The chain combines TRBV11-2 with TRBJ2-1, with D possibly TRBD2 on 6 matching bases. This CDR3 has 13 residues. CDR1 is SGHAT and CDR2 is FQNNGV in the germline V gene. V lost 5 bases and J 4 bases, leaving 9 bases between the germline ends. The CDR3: CASSLGLYNEQFF. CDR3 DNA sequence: TGTGCCAGCAGCCTGGGACTGTACAATGAGCAGTTCTTC.

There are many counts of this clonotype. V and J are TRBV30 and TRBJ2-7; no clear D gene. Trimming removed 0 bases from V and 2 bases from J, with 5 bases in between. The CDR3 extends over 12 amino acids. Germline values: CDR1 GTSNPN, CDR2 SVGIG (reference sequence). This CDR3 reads CAWSVNTYEQYF. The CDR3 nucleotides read TGTGCCTGGAGTGTAAATACCTACGAGCAGTACTTC.

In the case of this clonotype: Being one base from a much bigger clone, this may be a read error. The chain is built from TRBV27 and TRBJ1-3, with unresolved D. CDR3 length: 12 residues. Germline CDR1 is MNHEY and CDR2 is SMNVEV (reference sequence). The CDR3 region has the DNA TGTGCCAGCGGCTGGTCGGGAAACACCACATATTTT. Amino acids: CASGWSGNTTYF.

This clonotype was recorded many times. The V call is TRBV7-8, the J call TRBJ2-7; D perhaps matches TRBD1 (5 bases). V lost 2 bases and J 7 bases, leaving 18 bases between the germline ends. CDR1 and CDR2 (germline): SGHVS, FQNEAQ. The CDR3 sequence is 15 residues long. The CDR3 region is CASSLLVAGPGEQYF. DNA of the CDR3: TGTGCCAGCAGCTTATTGGTCGCAGGGCCTGGGGAGCAGTACTTC.

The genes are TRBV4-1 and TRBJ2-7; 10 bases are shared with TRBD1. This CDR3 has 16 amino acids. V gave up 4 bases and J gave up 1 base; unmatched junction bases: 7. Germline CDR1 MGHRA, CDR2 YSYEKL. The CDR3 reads CASSLRGQGPSYEQYF. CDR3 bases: TGCGCCAGCAGCCTTCGGGGACAGGGGCCTTCCTACGAGCAGTACTTC.

The CDR3 DNA reads TGTGCCCGAGAATCAAGGGAGTCATCTGACGAGCAGTACTTC. It codes for CARESRESSDEQYF. The chain uses TRBV2 and TRBJ2-7; a possible D gene is TRBD2 (5 bases). Germline V gives CDR1 SNHLY, CDR2 FYNNEI. There are 14 residues in the CDR3. V was trimmed by 11 bases and J by 5 bases, leaving 22 bases between them.

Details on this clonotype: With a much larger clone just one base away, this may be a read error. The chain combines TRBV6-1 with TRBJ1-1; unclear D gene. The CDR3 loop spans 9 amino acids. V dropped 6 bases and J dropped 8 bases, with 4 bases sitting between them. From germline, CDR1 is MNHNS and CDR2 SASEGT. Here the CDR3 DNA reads TGTGCCAGCAGCTGCGAAGCTTTCTTT. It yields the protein CASSCEAFF.

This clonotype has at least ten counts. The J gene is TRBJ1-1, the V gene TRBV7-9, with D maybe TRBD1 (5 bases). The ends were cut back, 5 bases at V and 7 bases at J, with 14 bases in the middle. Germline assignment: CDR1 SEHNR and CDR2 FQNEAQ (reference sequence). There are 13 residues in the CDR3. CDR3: CASSLTHRIEAFF. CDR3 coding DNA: TGTGCCAGCAGCCTAACGCACAGGATTGAAGCTTTCTTT.

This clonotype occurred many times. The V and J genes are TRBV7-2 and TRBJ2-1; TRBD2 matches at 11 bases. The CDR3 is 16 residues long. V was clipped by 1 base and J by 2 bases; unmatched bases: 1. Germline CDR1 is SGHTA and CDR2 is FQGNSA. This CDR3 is CASSLGLAGPYNEQFF. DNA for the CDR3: TGTGCCAGCAGCTTAGGACTAGCGGGACCCTACAATGAGCAGTTCTTC.

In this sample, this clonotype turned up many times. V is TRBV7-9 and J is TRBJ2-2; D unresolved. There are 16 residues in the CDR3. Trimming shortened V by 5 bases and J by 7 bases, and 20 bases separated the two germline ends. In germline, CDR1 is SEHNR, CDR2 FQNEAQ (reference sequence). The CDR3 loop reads CASSPPGTPGNGELFF. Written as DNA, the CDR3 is TGTGCCAGCAGCCCCCCAGGTACCCCTGGGAACGGGGAGCTGTTTTTT.

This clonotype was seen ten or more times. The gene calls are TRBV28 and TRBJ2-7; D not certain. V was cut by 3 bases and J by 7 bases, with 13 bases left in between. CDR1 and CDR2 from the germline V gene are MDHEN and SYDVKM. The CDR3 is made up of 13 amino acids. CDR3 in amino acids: CASSFSATWEQYF. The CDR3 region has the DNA TGTGCCAGCAGTTTCTCTGCAACTTGGGAGCAGTACTTC.

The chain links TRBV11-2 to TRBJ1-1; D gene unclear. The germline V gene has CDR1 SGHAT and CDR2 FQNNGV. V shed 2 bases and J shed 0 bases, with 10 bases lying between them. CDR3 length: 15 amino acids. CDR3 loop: CASSLLTAMNTEAFF. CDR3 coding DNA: TGTGCCAGCAGCTTATTAACAGCAATGAACACTGAAGCTTTCTTT. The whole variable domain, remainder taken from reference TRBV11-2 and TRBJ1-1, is EAGVAQSPRYKIIEKRQSVAFWCNPISGHATLYWYQQILGQGPKLLIQFQNNGVVDDSQLPKDRFSAERLKGVDSTLKIQPAKLEDSAVYLCASSLLTAMNTEAFFGQGTRLTVV.

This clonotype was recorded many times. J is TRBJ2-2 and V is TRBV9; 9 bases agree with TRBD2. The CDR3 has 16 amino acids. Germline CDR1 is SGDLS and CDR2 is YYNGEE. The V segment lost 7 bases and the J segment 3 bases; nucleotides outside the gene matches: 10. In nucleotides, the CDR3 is TGTGCCAGCCAGGATGGCTTAGCGGGAGACACCGGGGAGCTGTTTTTT. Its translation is CASQDGLAGDTGELFF.

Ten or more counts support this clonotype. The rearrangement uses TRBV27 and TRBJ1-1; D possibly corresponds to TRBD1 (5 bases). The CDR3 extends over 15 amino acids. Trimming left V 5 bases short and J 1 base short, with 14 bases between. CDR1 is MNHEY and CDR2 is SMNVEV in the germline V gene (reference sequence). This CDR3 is CASSPRGGTNTEAFF. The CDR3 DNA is TGTGCCAGCAGTCCTCGGGGAGGGACGAACACTGAAGCTTTCTTT.